The source of this T cell receptor (beta chain) is a study of T cell changes during pregnancy in multiple sclerosis. TCRdb's copy holds only in-frame clones and misses some; the assay was immunoSEQ multiplex PCR. The sample lists about 97,000 clones, about 91% occurring once. The CDR3 loop spans 15 amino acids. V was shortened by 0 bases and J by 1 base, with 11 bases between the two germline ends. Germline V CDR1 and CDR2: SGDLS, YYNGEE. The V gene is TRBV9, the J gene TRBJ2-7; unclear D gene. The source of this sequence is a female donor with multiple sclerosis, enrolled in a pregnancy study. The sample in question was peripheral blood, obtained in the second trimester of pregnancy. The CDR3 loop is CASSVDPTFSYEQYF. In nucleotides, the CDR3 is TGTGCCAGCAGCGTAGACCCGACTTTTTCCTACGAGCAGTACTTC.